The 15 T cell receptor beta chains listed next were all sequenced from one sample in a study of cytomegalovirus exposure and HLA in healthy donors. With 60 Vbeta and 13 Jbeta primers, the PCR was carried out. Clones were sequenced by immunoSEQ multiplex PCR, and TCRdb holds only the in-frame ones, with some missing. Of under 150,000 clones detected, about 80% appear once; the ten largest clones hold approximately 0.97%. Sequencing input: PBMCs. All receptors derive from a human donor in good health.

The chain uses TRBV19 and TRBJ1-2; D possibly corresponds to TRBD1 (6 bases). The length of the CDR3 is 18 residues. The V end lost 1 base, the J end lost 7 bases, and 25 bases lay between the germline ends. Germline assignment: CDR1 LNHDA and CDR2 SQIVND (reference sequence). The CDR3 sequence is CASSIGKVKGRGASGYTF. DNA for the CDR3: TGTGCCAGTAGTATAGGAAAAGTTAAGGGCAGGGGAGCATCTGGCTACACCTTC.

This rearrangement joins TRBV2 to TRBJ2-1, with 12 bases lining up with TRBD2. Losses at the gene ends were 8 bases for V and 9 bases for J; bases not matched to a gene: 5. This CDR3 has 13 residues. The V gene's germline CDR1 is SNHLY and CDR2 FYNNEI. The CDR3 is CASGGTSGLEQFF. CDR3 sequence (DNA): TGTGCCAGCGGAGGGACTAGCGGGCTTGAGCAGTTCTTC.

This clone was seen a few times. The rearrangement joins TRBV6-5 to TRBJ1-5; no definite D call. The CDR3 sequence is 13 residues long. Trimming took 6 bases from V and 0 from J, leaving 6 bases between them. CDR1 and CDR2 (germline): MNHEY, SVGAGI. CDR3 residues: CASSTGSNQPQHF. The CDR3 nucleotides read TGTGCCAGCAGCACCGGTAGCAATCAGCCCCAGCATTTT.

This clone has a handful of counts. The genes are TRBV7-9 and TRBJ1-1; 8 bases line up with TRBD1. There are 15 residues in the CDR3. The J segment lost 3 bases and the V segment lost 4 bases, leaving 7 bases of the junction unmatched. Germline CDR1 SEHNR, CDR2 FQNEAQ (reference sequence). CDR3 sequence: CASSSGRQGYTEAFF. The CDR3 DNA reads TGTGCCAGCAGCTCCGGACGACAGGGGTACACTGAAGCTTTCTTT.

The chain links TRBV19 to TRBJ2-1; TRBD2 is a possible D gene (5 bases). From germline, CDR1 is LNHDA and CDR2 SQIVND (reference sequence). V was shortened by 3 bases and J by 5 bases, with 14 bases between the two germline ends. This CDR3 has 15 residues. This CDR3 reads CASSMADLSNNEQFF. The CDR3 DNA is TGTGCCAGTAGTATGGCGGACTTATCCAACAATGAGCAGTTCTTC. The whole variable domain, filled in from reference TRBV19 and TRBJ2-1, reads DGGITQSPKYLFRKEGQNVTLSCEQNLNHDAMYWYRQDPGQGLRLIYYSQIVNDFQKGDIAEGYSVSREKKESFPLTVTSAQKNPTAFYLCASSMADLSNNEQFFGPGTRLTVL.

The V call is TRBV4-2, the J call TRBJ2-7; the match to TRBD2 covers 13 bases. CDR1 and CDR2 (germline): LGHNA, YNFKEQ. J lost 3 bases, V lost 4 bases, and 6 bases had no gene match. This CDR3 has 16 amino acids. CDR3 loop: CASSRTSGGALYEQYF. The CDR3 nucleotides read TGTGCCAGCAGCCGAACTAGCGGGGGGGCTCTCTACGAGCAGTACTTC.

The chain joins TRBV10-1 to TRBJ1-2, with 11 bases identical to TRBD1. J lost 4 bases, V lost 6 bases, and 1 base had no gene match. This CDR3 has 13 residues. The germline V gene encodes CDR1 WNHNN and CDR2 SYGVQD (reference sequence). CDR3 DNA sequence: TGCGCCAGCAGCGGGACAGGGGGCTATGGCTACACCTTC. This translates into CASSGTGGYGYTF.

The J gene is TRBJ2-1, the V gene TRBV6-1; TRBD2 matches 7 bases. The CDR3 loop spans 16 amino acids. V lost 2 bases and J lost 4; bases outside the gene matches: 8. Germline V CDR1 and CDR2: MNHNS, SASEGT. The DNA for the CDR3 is TGTGCCAGCAGTGAATGGGCTAGCGGTCCATACAATGAGCAGTTCTTC. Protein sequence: CASSEWASGPYNEQFF.

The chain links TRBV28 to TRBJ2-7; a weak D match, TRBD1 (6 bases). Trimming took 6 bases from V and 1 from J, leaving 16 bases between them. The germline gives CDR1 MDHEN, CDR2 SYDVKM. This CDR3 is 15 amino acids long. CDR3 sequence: CASRIGTSISYEQYF. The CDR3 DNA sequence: TGTGCCAGCAGAATCGGGACAAGTATTTCCTACGAGCAGTACTTC. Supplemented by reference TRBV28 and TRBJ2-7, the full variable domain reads DVKVTQSSRYLVKRTGEKVFLECVQDMDHENMFWYRQDPGLGLRLIYFSYDVKMKEKGDIPEGYSVSREKKERFSLILESASTNQTSMYLCASRIGTSISYEQYFGPGTRLTVT.

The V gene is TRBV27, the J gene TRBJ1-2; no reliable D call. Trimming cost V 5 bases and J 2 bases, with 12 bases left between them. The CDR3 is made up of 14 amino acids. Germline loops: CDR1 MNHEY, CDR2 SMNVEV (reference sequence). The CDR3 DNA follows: TGTGCCAGCAGTCGCCAGGCGTCCAACTATGGCTACACCTTC. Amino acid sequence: CASSRQASNYGYTF.

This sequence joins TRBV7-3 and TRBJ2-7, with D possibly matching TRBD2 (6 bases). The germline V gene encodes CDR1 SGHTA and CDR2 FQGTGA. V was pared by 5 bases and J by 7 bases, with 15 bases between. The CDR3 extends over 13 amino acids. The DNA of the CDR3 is TGTGCCAGCAGCCAAACACTAGCAGAAGAGCAGTACTTC. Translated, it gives CASSQTLAEEQYF.

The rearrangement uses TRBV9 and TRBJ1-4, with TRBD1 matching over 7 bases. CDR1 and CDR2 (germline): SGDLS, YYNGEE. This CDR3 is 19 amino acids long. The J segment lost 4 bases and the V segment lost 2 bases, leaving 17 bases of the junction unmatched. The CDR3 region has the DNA TGTGCCAGCAGCGTGGGGGTAGGGAGAACCGGGACAGATAATGAAAAACTGTTTTTT. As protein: CASSVGVGRTGTDNEKLFF.

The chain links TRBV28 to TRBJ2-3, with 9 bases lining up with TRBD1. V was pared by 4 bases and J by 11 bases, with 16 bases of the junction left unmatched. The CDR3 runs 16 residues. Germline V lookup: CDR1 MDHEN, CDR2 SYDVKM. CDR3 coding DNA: TGTGCCAGCAGTTCACTGACAGGGGGGGCGGGGATGGTGCAGTATTTT. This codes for CASSSLTGGAGMVQYF.

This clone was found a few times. The CDR3: CASSLGAGPAIGQAFF. CDR3 bases: TGTGCCAGCAGCTTAGGGGCCGGGCCAGCAATTGGACAAGCTTTCTTT. The genes are TRBV5-8 and TRBJ1-1; the D gene is possibly TRBD1 (5 bases). The CDR3 loop spans 16 amino acids. The germline CDR1 and CDR2 sequences are SGHTS and YDEGEE. Trimming removed 2 bases at V and 9 bases at J, with 23 bases between.

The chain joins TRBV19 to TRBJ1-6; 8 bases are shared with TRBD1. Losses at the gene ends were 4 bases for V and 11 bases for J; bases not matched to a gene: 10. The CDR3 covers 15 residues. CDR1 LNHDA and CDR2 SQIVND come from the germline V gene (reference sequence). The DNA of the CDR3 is TGTGCCAGTAGTACTACAGGGGGTATCACGCCACCCCTCCACTTT. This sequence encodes CASSTTGGITPPLHF.